This entry is about one T cell receptor beta chain. What it binds is not known. The germline V gene encodes CDR1 SEHNR and CDR2 FQNEAQ (reference sequence). Germline trimming cut 3 bases from V and 3 bases from J; bases unmatched to any gene: 2. There are 15 residues in the CDR3. The data were obtained in a study of OX40 agonist ivuxolimab in advanced cancers. Study results and limitations: On average, CD8+ T cells showed a greater number of expanded clones than CD4+. Certain nonresponding patients likewise had low normalized T-cell clonal expansion.

Profiled with immunoSEQ multiplex PCR; TCRdb holds only in-frame clones, not every one. The sample shows 100,000 to 110,000 clones, around 93% of them seen only once. This sequence joins TRBV7-9 and TRBJ2-1; 10 bases agree with TRBD2. The clonotype was recovered from an adult with an advanced solid tumor such as melanoma, head and neck, liver or kidney cancer. The starting material was CD4+ or CD8+ T cells sorted from blood, obtained in a trial of the OX40 agonist ivuxolimab. As DNA, the CDR3 is TGTGCCAGCAGCTTGGGACTAGCGAACTACAATGAGCAGTTCTTC. Its translation is CASSLGLANYNEQFF.